What follows are 9 T cell receptor beta chains derived from one specimen sequenced in a study of T cell clusters in autoimmune cytopenias. About 39,000 genome equivalents of blood DNA were amplified for TRB. One tube held mixed TRB-A and TRB-B primer pools for touch-down PCR. TCRdb re-called the multiplex PCR reads and catalogs CDR3 proteins one per entry, DNA excluded. The sample features under 8,500 distinct CDR3 sequences, with 50% to 65% in its top ten. The same sample was also used in a study of T cell repertoires in aging, cancer and after chemotherapy.

What was sequenced was peripheral blood. These receptors came from a human donor in good health.

The chain links TRBV7-9 to TRBJ2-4. The CDR3 extends over 15 amino acids. Germline CDR1 SEHNR, CDR2 FQNEAQ (reference sequence). CDR3 region: CASSLALSGINIQYF.

The chain recombines TRBV5-5 with TRBJ2-3; TCRdb indicates TRBD2, and absent DNA this call remains unverified. Germline lookup yields CDR1 SGHKS and CDR2 YYEKEE (reference sequence). The length of the CDR3 is 13 residues. The CDR3 region is CASSPPRSDTQYF.

The V and J genes are TRBV12-3 or TRBV12-4 and TRBJ1-5; there is no DNA to check the TCRdb D call of TRBD1. This CDR3 is 16 amino acids long. CDR3 loop: CASSERQGGSNQPQHF.

The chain recombines TRBV6-6 with TRBJ2-1. The CDR3 sequence is 13 residues long. Germline V CDR1 and CDR2: MNHNY, SVGAGI (reference sequence). The CDR3 sequence is CASSQRGVREEFF.

This CDR3 is CACGVRYEQYF. The chain recombines TRBV19 with TRBJ2-7. The CDR3 length is 11 residues. Per the germline V gene, CDR1 is LNHDA and CDR2 is SQIVND (reference sequence).

The rearrangement links TRBV6-2 or TRBV6-3 to TRBJ2-1. Germline loops: CDR1 MNHEY, CDR2 SVGEGT. This CDR3 is built from 13 residues. This CDR3 is CASSSWGSNEQFF.

V and J are TRBV5-4 and TRBJ1-5; TCRdb's D gene call, TRBD1, goes unchecked for lack of DNA. The germline V gene has CDR1 SGHNT and CDR2 YYREEE (reference sequence). This CDR3 has 16 residues. The CDR3: CASSPQAGGGNQPQHF.

The chain uses TRBV6-1 and TRBJ2-1; there is no DNA to check the TCRdb D call of TRBD2. The germline gives CDR1 MNHNS, CDR2 SASEGT. This CDR3 spans 13 amino acids. The CDR3 sequence is CATQLAGGNEQFF.

The J gene is TRBJ2-7, the V gene TRBV15. Germline V gene data show CDR1 as LNHNV and CDR2 as YYDKDF (reference sequence). The CDR3 has 15 amino acids. The CDR3 sequence is CATSRDYSQEYEQYF.